The 15 T cell receptor beta chains presented below share a single source sample, sequenced in a study of cytomegalovirus exposure and HLA in healthy donors. Use of 60 Vbeta and 13 Jbeta primers characterized the PCR. Sequencing was performed with immunoSEQ multiplex PCR; in TCRdb, only in-frame clones are kept and a portion is missing. This sample's table reports 100,000 to 150,000 clones. Source material: PBMCs. The origin of the receptors is a woman aged 40 to 50 in good health and CMV-seronegative.

The chain employs TRBV5-1 and TRBJ1-1; a weak D match, TRBD1 (6 bases). The CDR3 has 14 residues. The V and J ends lost 5 bases and 8 bases respectively, with 19 bases between them. In germline, CDR1 is SGHRS, CDR2 YFSETQ. CDR3 nucleotides: TGCGCCAGCAGGCAAATTACAGGGTTTGGGGAAGCTTTCTTT. Protein sequence: CASRQITGFGEAFF.

The J gene is TRBJ2-3, the V gene TRBV20-1; tentative D call: TRBD1 (5 bases). Germline CDR1 is DFQATT and CDR2 is SNEGSKA (reference sequence). V shed 5 bases and J shed 8 bases, with 11 bases lying between them. The CDR3 length is 11 residues. The CDR3 DNA reads as TGCAGTGCTCGCACAGGACGTACGCAGTATTTT. This codes for CSARTGRTQYF.

This rearrangement joins TRBV4-3 to TRBJ2-4, with 9 positions matching TRBD1. The CDR3 consists of 18 residues. V gave up 1 base and J gave up 2 bases; unmatched junction bases: 9. Germline CDR1 LGHNA, CDR2 YSLEER. DNA of the CDR3: TGCGCCAGCAGCCAAGGGTCCACAGGGGGCACATCCAAAAACATTCAGTACTTC. Translated: CASSQGSTGGTSKNIQYF.

The chain has TRBV6-5 and TRBJ1-1, with TRBD1 identical over 7 bases. The trim removed 2 bases at V and 1 base at J, leaving 7 bases unmatched. Looked up from germline, CDR1 is MNHEY and CDR2 is SVGAGI. The CDR3 covers 16 residues. The chain's CDR3 is CASSYPGQRGNTEAFF. CDR3 nucleotide sequence: TGTGCCAGCAGTTACCCGGGACAGCGTGGGAACACTGAAGCTTTCTTT.

The chain combines TRBV28 with TRBJ2-7; 10 positions agree with TRBD1. The CDR3 length is 15 residues. V shed 5 bases and J 5 bases; nucleotides not matched to a gene: 9. Germline values: CDR1 MDHEN, CDR2 SYDVKM. The CDR3 sequence: CASSHPGTGDHEQYF. DNA for the CDR3: TGTGCCAGCAGTCACCCCGGGACAGGGGACCACGAGCAGTACTTC.

The V and J genes are TRBV18 and TRBJ2-1; D not certain. The CDR3 is 17 residues long. The germline CDR1 and CDR2 sequences are KGHSH and LQKENI. The germline V and J ends were trimmed by 1 base and 7 bases, with 20 bases remaining between them. The CDR3 bases are TGTGCCAGCTCACCACTTGGATTGTCATCACACGGGAATGAGCAGTTCTTC. Translating it yields CASSPLGLSSHGNEQFF.

The chain links TRBV4-2 to TRBJ2-6, with 9 bases fitting TRBD1. CDR3 length: 19 amino acids. In germline, CDR1 is LGHNA, CDR2 YNFKEQ. With V trimmed by 0 bases and J by 4 bases, 10 bases remained unmatched. The CDR3 here is CASSQEFGQGRAGANVLTF. CDR3 sequence (DNA): TGTGCCAGCAGCCAAGAGTTTGGACAGGGGAGAGCGGGGGCCAACGTCCTGACTTTC.

The rearrangement joins TRBV9 to TRBJ1-2; TRBD1 agrees at 11 bases. V trimming: 0 bases; J trimming: 8 bases; junction bases outside the gene matches: 9. Per the germline V gene, CDR1 is SGDLS and CDR2 is YYNGEE. The CDR3 extends over 16 amino acids. The CDR3 loop reads CASSVEDRGRLAGYTF. The CDR3 nucleotides read TGTGCCAGCAGCGTAGAGGACAGGGGGCGGCTCGCCGGCTACACCTTC.

The chain recombines TRBV7-2 with TRBJ1-1; TRBD1 might be the D (6 bases). V lost 3 bases and J lost 0, with 11 bases in between. Germline V gives CDR1 SGHTA, CDR2 FQGNSA. This CDR3 has 15 residues. CDR3 in amino acids: CASSFRGGMNTEAFF. The CDR3 nucleotides are TGTGCCAGCAGCTTTAGGGGGGGAATGAACACTGAAGCTTTCTTT.

The chain employs TRBV5-1 and TRBJ1-2, with D maybe TRBD1 (6 bases). The CDR3 is 15 amino acids. Germline values: CDR1 SGHRS, CDR2 YFSETQ. The germline V and J ends were trimmed by 2 bases and 4 bases, with 15 bases remaining between them. CDR3 region: CASSFSGGAGYGYTF. For the CDR3, the DNA is TGCGCCAGCAGCTTCTCCGGGGGGGCGGGCTATGGCTACACCTTC.

The V and J genes are TRBV5-4 and TRBJ1-4; D not resolved. CDR3 size: 15 residues. The V end lost 3 bases, the J end lost 5 bases, and 14 bases lay between the germline ends. Germline loops: CDR1 SGHNT, CDR2 YYREEE (reference sequence). CDR3 loop: CASSSQSGDNEKLFF. The CDR3 DNA sequence: TGTGCCAGCAGCTCTCAAAGCGGTGACAATGAAAAACTGTTTTTT.

The genes are TRBV6-4 and TRBJ2-2; 11 bases agree with TRBD1. Germline lookup yields CDR1 MRHNA and CDR2 SNTAGT. Unmatched junction bases numbered 4, after V lost 6 bases and J lost 4 bases. The CDR3 spans 15 residues. The CDR3: CASRGQGAGTGELFF. The DNA for the CDR3 is TGTGCCAGCAGAGGACAGGGGGCGGGCACCGGGGAGCTGTTTTTT.

This chain connects TRBV7-2 to TRBJ1-2, with D possibly being TRBD1 (6 bases). The V and J ends lost 7 bases and 8 bases respectively, with 17 bases between them. Germline V gives CDR1 SGHTA, CDR2 FQGNSA. This CDR3 is built from 13 residues. The DNA of the CDR3 is TGTGCCAGCACCTTGGGCAGGGGAACCGGCTACACCTTC. Translated, it gives CASTLGRGTGYTF.

The chain carries TRBV29-1 and TRBJ2-1, with TRBD2 matching 14 bases. The CDR3 contains 14 residues. V gave up 7 bases and J gave up 9 bases; unmatched junction bases: 8. CDR1 and CDR2 from the germline V gene are SQVTM and ANQGSEA. The CDR3 DNA reads as TGCAGCGCCGCGACTAGCGGGGGGGCGGTTGAGCAGTTCTTC. Translation gives CSAATSGGAVEQFF.

The chain is built from TRBV5-3 and TRBJ2-7, with D possibly being TRBD1 (5 bases). TRBV5-3 is classed as an ORF, of uncertain function. V was clipped by 4 bases and J by 3 bases, with 14 bases between them. This CDR3 is built from 14 residues. In DNA, the CDR3 is TGTGCCAGAAGCAGCCCCCAGGGTAACTACGAGCAGTACGTC. This sequence encodes CARSSPQGNYEQYV.